This TCR beta chain was captured by sequencing in a study of blood T cell repertoires in COVID-19. About the research overall: In each case, the material was cDNA or gDNA derived from T cells, B-cell-depleted T cells, or PBMCs.

Method: immunoSEQ multiplex PCR; TCRdb's copy keeps in-frame clones and lacks some. The table lists 250,000 to 350,000 clones, roughly 90% of them singletons. Trimming took 0 bases from V and 3 from J, leaving 14 bases between them. Germline V gene lookup returns CDR1 GTSNPN and CDR2 SVGIG (reference sequence). The CDR3 loop spans 15 amino acids. The chain links TRBV30 to TRBJ1-2, with D uncertain. This sequence was found in a woman aged 25 to 39 who had recovered from COVID-19. Sequencing was performed on PBMCs or T cells enriched from blood (not recorded which). The CDR3 sequence: CAWSVKVTPDYGYTF. CDR3 sequence (DNA): TGTGCCTGGAGTGTAAAAGTAACACCAGACTATGGCTACACCTTC.